This record covers a single TCR beta chain. Its antigen is unknown. Second-dose recipients at about 4 or about 12 weeks were treated as one pooled group. The V end was cut by 1 base, the J end by 4 bases, with 16 bases between. The V gene's germline CDR1 is MNHNS and CDR2 SASEGT. This CDR3 is built from 16 residues. The record originates from a study of T cell responses to AZD1222 COVID-19 vaccine. Broader study findings: Nearly half of unique spike-specific TCRs reportedly avoided B.1.351 and B.1.1.7 mutated regions. Donors were chiefly white British, with a greater number of females, and clonal diversity was perhaps underestimated.

Using immunoSEQ multiplex PCR, the repertoire was profiled, and TCRdb retains in-frame clones only, with some absent. The sample includes fewer than 120,000 clones, about 94% of them seen just once. The source was peripheral blood, collected 28 days after the second AZD1222 dose. The receptor's source is an adult who received the AZD1222 COVID-19 vaccine. V gene TRBV6-1 combines with J gene TRBJ2-5; D is possibly TRBD1 (6 bases). The DNA of the CDR3 is TGTGCCAGCAGTGAAGGCTTTAGTTGGGGGCGAGAGACCCAGTACTTC. This encodes CASSEGFSWGRETQYF.